This TCR beta chain was identified during a study of cytomegalovirus exposure and HLA in healthy donors (dated by TCRdb to about 2017). As for the study more broadly: An earlier analysis of roughly 570 of the donors reported 276 Gb of sequence data and 95 million to 120 million unique TCR beta sequences obtained from around 170 million T cells. About 300 gigabases of sequencing data and tens of millions of unique TCR sequences were included in an early release covering 550 to 650 HLA-typed donors. The genetic ancestry cluster associated with self-reported Caucasian donors included roughly 84% of the 398 genotyped donors. The study aimed to test whether signatures of past pathogen exposure could be identified by cataloging public T cell receptors. Using immunosequencing, the study profiled T cell repertoires from around 680 subjects and related those repertoires to cytomegalovirus serostatus. Besides the first cohort of about 730 subjects, a separate validation cohort made up of over 100 different subjects was used. High-throughput TCR immunosequencing, statistical association of individual TCRs with disease status, and machine learning were combined to predict cytomegalovirus infection status. In a later analysis, previously published TCR beta repertoires from some 640 donors were re-analyzed and high-resolution HLA genotyping was added so that TCR occurrence patterns could be studied. Rather than using new phenotypic data, the later analysis identified candidate immune exposures from TCR beta sequences and from how often those sequences occurred across donors. In an earlier analysis of 500 to 650 of the donors, high-throughput TCR beta sequencing was used to judge whether each TCR beta V gene segment behaved as functional or pseudogenic. Alongside the repertoire data, information on donor age, sex, ethnicity and CMV serostatus was compiled. In a later genetic analysis, genome-wide SNP genotypes for about 65% of the roughly 700 donors were used, and that subset was treated as a discovery cohort. Every repertoire in the discovery cohort had been generated on one and the same sequencing platform. HLA typing covered class I and class II loci at four-digit resolution. Typing coverage varied by locus: roughly 620-640 donors for A, B, C, DRB1 and DQB1; roughly 560 for DQA1; over 600 for DPA1; about 450 for DPB1. Five DR-DQ haplotypes were treated as single units for association and clustering because of strong linkage in the cohort. Among about 400 genotyped donors of the cohort, an average of about 220,000 unique TCR beta nucleotide sequences was sequenced per donor, of which 15% to 20% were non-productive.

The cohort consisted of 666 healthy bone marrow donors. Cohort members were all nominally healthy when sampled, although unrecorded immune exposures were likely present. The donor was CMV seropositive and belonged to the group of 250 to 350 seropositive cohort members. A peripheral blood sample was provided by each donor, and peripheral blood mononuclear cells were used for TCR beta sequencing. The Qiagen DNeasy Blood Extraction Kit was used to extract genomic DNA from the blood cell samples. V was cut back by 3 bases and J by 4 bases, leaving a gap of 12 bases between them. For CDR1 and CDR2, the germline V gene (reference sequence) lists LNHDA and SQIVND. From cysteine to phenylalanine, the CDR3 is 15 amino acids long. Just the 45-base CDR3 DNA is kept, in frame starting at base 1. About this clone: No cognate antigen has been identified for it. No base-level quality is on record; no much larger clone is a single base apart.

Library preparation used the immunoSEQ multiplex PCR assay. The multiplex PCR relied on a mix of 60 forward primers for TCR Vbeta segments and 13 reverse primers for TCR Jbeta segments. The CDR3 region of rearranged TCR beta genes was amplified from genomic DNA with a multiplex PCR assay. On the Illumina HiSeq System, the amplified TCR beta libraries were sequenced as 87-base-pair reads. Concerning the study's data processing: A later analysis counted about 80 million unique TCR beta chains across the 550 to 700 repertoires, and approximately 11 million of these chains were shared by at least two donors. A nearest-neighbor algorithm error-corrected the raw reads and collapsed the reads into unique sequences, merging closely related sequences to remove PCR and sequencing errors. Alignment of CDR3 sequences to IMGT reference sequences was used to assign V, D and J gene segments. For a sequence to be retained, a match of at least six nucleotides to both a V gene segment and a J gene segment was required. A rearrangement counted as productive if the CDR3 had no stop codons and remained in frame with V and J, and every other rearrangement counted as non-productive. Following IMGT convention, CDR3 was defined as the stretch from the second conserved V-encoded cysteine up to the conserved J-encoded phenylalanine. The earlier analysis of some 540 of the donors excluded any sequence lacking an unambiguous match to a single V gene segment. In an earlier analysis of approximately 550 of the donors, V segments were called functional above 56.7% productive rearrangements and were called segregating when the between-donor standard deviation exceeded 5%. A statistical classification framework was built for diagnosing cytomegalovirus status from the catalog of TCR beta chain sequences. A later analysis assigned V and J genes by comparing TCR nucleotide sequences with IMGT/GENE-DB human TR gene sequences. The TCRdist pipeline was used in a later analysis to assign CDR3 sequences and most-parsimonious VDJ recombination scenarios. In a later analysis, each TCR beta chain was defined by its CDR3 amino acid sequence together with its V-gene family, and reads without a unique V-gene family were excluded. To address suspected cross-contamination and a sequencing artifact, a later analysis removed 450 to 700 highly shared, low-generation-probability nucleotide sequences. In a later analysis, a clonal expansion index for each public chain was calculated from normalized within-repertoire ranks of inferred template counts. In a later analysis, generation probabilities were computed using a VDJ recombination model fitted to out-of-frame rearrangements, and the results were checked against IGoR. In a later analysis, TCR-TCR, TCR-HLA and TCR-CMV co-occurrence was scored with hypergeometric tests, and a repertoire-size bias correction was applied to TCR pairs. To estimate false discovery rates, a later analysis permuted the HLA or CMV assignments 20 times. In a later analysis, co-occurring TCRs were grouped using DBSCAN, and TCRdist sequence similarity was added for clustering within HLA-allele-positive subsets. Repertoires with fewer than 30,000 or more than 120,000 public chains were left out of co-occurrence clustering, as were five repertoires with anomalous nucleotide sharing. In its TCRdb copy, this immuneACCESS table keeps in-frame sequences only and misses some clones. Where compared with another copy, unresolved V genes explain less than half of these, and the others have no known cause. V and J calls and clone size are as listed in that table; D and trimming were resolved from the DNA. The sample has some 120,000 clones on record, 65% to 75% of them singletons. 4.8% of the sample belongs to the ten largest clones.

The paper as a whole reports these results and caveats: In an earlier analysis of some 550 of the donors, most TCR beta V segments were observed in productive rearrangements about 87% or about 30% of the time, broadly matching IMGT annotations. Some IMGT-functional V segments, including TRBV6-2 and TRBV6-3, could not be told apart with the 87-base-pair reads, so those segments were excluded. According to the authors, the approach could potentially be generalized to other disease states and immunological phenotypes. HLA typing was unavailable for some donors at each locus, so association tests used only the typed subset. Assigning TCR associations to individual alleles was difficult when HLA alleles, especially DR and DQ, strongly co-occurred. According to a later analysis, TCR association rates differed among HLA loci, with DRB1 alleles showing the most associated TCRs and HLA-C alleles showing the fewest. A later analysis found that most CMV-associated TCR beta chains appeared HLA-restricted, with HLA associations seemingly driven largely by CMV exposure. A further reported finding was that TCR beta sequences accurately predicted the HLA-A and HLA-B alleles for most subjects in the first cohort. The earlier analysis of a few hundred of the donors excluded over 15 rarely observed V segments, including chromosome 9 orphons, because counts were too low. In a later genetic analysis, fewer N-insertions in productive TCRs were reported among donors in an Asian-associated ancestry cluster than the 666-donor mean. Only TCR beta chains were sequenced in this cohort, and the absence of alpha or paired-chain data limited detectable features. Sequencing depth was assumed to be roughly uniform across donors in the presence/absence analyses, though that assumption may not hold. For the cohort, immune exposure information was limited to CMV serostatus. Linkage disequilibrium might explain the correlated functional status among segregating V segments, but an unknown experimental factor could not be excluded. The study listed approximately 150 TCR beta chains as associated with cytomegalovirus. According to a later analysis, parvovirus B19, influenza, CMV and Epstein-Barr virus appeared linked to several top co-occurrence clusters. A few of the identified cytomegalovirus-associated TCR beta chains were confirmed in vitro to be specific for cytomegalovirus antigens. In both the original and validation cohorts, the classifier was reported to diagnose cytomegalovirus status with high specificity and sensitivity. A cluster of highly shared sequence variants was judged likely to be a technical artifact of the sequencing pipeline. A later genetic analysis associated a missense DCLRE1C variant with V-gene and J-gene trimming of TCR beta chains, and an independent cohort replicated the association. Compared with equally common non-associated chains, HLA-associated TCR beta chains in a later analysis were more clonally expanded and had lower generation probabilities. In a later analysis, some 17,000 TCR beta sequences were associated with specific HLA alleles at a false discovery rate of 0.05. While some public TCRs were present in many individuals, most TCR sequences turned up only very rarely across donors.

The sample comprised PBMCs. The rearranged chain carries TRBV19 and TRBJ1-4; the best D guess is TRBD1, with 5 bases matching. This TCR came from a young man in good health and CMV-seropositive. The nucleotide sequence reads TGTGCCAGTAGTATCCGGCAGGGCGGTAATGAAAAACTGTTTTTT. The encoded protein is CASSIRQGGNEKLFF.